A selection of T cell receptor beta chains follows, all from one sample in a study of T cells during gluten challenge in celiac disease. Each CDR3 protein gets one entry after TCRdb re-called the single-cell sequencing reads with MiXCR. This repertoire shows about 310 distinct CDR3 sequences, approximately 50% found once; its top ten account for approximately 60%. The sample here was gluten-specific CD4+ T cells sorted from the duodenum using tetramers, taken at baseline or on day 14 of gluten challenge (not recorded which). The source is a female donor with celiac disease. The CDR3 runs from the conserved cysteine through the conserved F or W. Some rows mark clone size as missing; the rest say once, few, many or name a class of expanded clone.

j_gene	abundance	v_gene	CDR3aa
TRBJ1-4	NA	TRBV5-5	CASSEGGAGEKLFF
TRBJ1-2	NA	TRBV5-6	CASSQGTGYGYTF
TRBJ2-2	NA	TRBV4-2	CASCLTPHQGEGELFF
TRBJ2-4	hyperexpanded	TRBV6-1	CASSLRVAGMGAKNIQYF
TRBJ2-1	NA	TRBV27	CASSQLQRNEQFF
TRBJ1-5	NA	TRBV6-2/TRBV6-3	CASSPTIGGAQHF
TRBJ1-4	NA	TRBV29-1	CSVALPADEKLFF
TRBJ2-7	NA	TRBV5-1	CASSLGTGAYEQYF
TRBJ2-7	NA	TRBV29-1	CSVGPGQIYEQYF
TRBJ1-5	NA	TRBV29-1	CSVGQGFEGPQHF
TRBJ2-1	large	TRBV6-2/TRBV6-3	CASSYSHEGLQFF
TRBJ1-5	large	TRBV29-1	CSVGGFDQPQHF
TRBJ1-5	hyperexpanded	TRBV6-2/TRBV6-3	CASRKWDQPQHF
TRBJ2-1	NA	TRBV20-1	CSARDLRISYNEQFF
TRBJ2-5	large	TRBV19	CASRVPAGETQYF
TRBJ1-3	NA	TRBV4-2	CASSHPGQASGNTIYF
TRBJ1-5	few	TRBV9	CASSSKSRQGARQPQHF
TRBJ2-5	NA	TRBV11-2	CASSPAGTQGETQYF
TRBJ2-7	few	TRBV7-2	CASSLWGQGEGEQYF
TRBJ2-5	NA	TRBV7-2	CASSLVSHRGETQYF
TRBJ2-5	NA	TRBV29-1	CSASSGGQWGETQYF
TRBJ2-3	NA	TRBV3-1	CASSPWTSGGYTDTQYF
TRBJ1-3	NA	TRBV28	CASSMTGLTGNTIYF
TRBJ2-5	NA	TRBV29-1	CSVSTGWSETQYF
TRBJ1-2	few	TRBV7-8	CASSLTQGAGYTF
TRBJ2-5	NA	TRBV7-2	CASSLRAGGQEPQYF
TRBJ2-2	large	TRBV5-6	CASSFGVSGELFF
TRBJ2-3	NA	TRBV29-1	CSAYGLAGTDTQYF
TRBJ1-4	NA	TRBV4-3	CASSLLPDGATNEKLFF
TRBJ2-5	few	TRBV4-1	CASSQNGQGGETQYF
TRBJ2-7	NA	TRBV28	CASSARQYHEQYF
TRBJ1-4	large	TRBV7-2	CASSFIQGEKLFF
TRBJ2-6	NA	TRBV19	CASSIYELGAAGANVLTF
TRBJ1-6	NA	TRBV28	CASSQIGQGRSPLHF
TRBJ2-7	NA	TRBV19	CASSPMGTSYEQYF
TRBJ2-5	NA	TRBV20-1	CSASRQYQETQYF
TRBJ1-1	NA	TRBV29-1	CSVGSMNTEAFF
TRBJ2-3	few	TRBV7-6	CASSSVPGLAGGILDTQYF
TRBJ1-2	NA	TRBV6-2/TRBV6-3	CASTGLQARGGYTF
TRBJ2-2	NA	TRBV24-1	CATGTPNTGELFF
TRBJ2-7	hyperexpanded	TRBV5-1	CASRTGQGYYEQYF
TRBJ1-2	once	TRBV4-2	CASSHMDRMGIYGYTF
TRBJ2-1	NA	TRBV4-3	CASSHLLARDYNEQFF
TRBJ2-2	few	TRBV7-2	CASSFSGSAGELFF
TRBJ1-2	few	TRBV5-6	CASSLKTSYGYTF